The clone carrying this T cell receptor (beta chain) turned up a few times. The antigen remains unidentified. The data were taken from a study of T cell repertoires in cytomegalovirus infection. Background on the study: TCR beta signatures that were public indicated CMV infection and matching HLA type.

One entry per CDR3 protein results from TCRdb running MiXCR on the reads. The table includes approximately 600,000 distinct CDR3 sequences, about 39% detected once. The CDR3 totals 11 residues. Germline lookup yields CDR1 MNHNS and CDR2 SASEGT. V shed 7 bases and J shed 11 bases, with 14 bases lying between them. Material: cultured PBMCs, obtained from culture after CMV antigen stimulation. This sequence joins TRBV6-1 and TRBJ1-1; D gene unclear. The sequence was obtained from a human donor in good health (CMV status not recorded). Some clones in this sample may be carry-over from other donors' samples. CDR3 nucleotide sequence: TGTGCCAGCATCGGACCTGTGTTTGCTTTCTTT. It translates to CASIGPVFAFF.